This T cell receptor (beta chain) was sequenced for a study of response to subunit inactivated influenza vaccine. The CDR3 is made up of 15 amino acids. Germline V gene data show CDR1 as SEHNR and CDR2 as FQNEAQ (reference sequence). The V and J ends lost 4 bases and 1 base respectively, with 13 bases between them. TCRdb fed the RT-PCR reads into MiXCR, producing one record per CDR3 protein. Of around 710,000 distinct CDR3 sequences listed, roughly 13% are singletons. The origin of this receptor is a man in his fifties who received an inactivated influenza vaccine. This chain uses TRBV7-9 with TRBJ2-5, with D possibly matching TRBD1 (5 bases). The source was PBMCs from blood, collected around 14 days before vaccination. CDR3 loop: CASSYTQTAQETQYF. In DNA form, the CDR3 reads TGTGCCAGCAGCTACACCCAGACAGCCCAAGAGACCCAGTACTTC.